Each of the 21 T cell receptor beta chains below was sequenced from the same sample in a study of cytomegalovirus exposure and HLA in healthy donors. TCRdb keeps only in-frame clones here, not all; method: immunoSEQ multiplex PCR. The table has more than 95,000 clones, roughly 86% seen once; the top ten hold 3% to 4%. The sequenced sample was PBMCs. Source of these receptors: a woman between 18 and 29 years old in good health and CMV-seropositive.

The rearrangement joins TRBV19 to TRBJ2-7; D is ambiguous. The CDR3 runs 11 residues. Trimming cost V 4 bases and J 6 bases, with 7 bases left between them. Germline lookup yields CDR1 LNHDA and CDR2 SQIVND (reference sequence). Here the CDR3 reads CASSTLGEQYF. CDR3 nucleotide sequence: TGTGCCAGTAGTACCCTCGGCGAGCAGTACTTC.

This clone was found once. The J gene is TRBJ2-7, the V gene TRBV7-8; no reliable D call. V was clipped by 2 bases and J by 10 bases, with 15 bases between them. This CDR3 spans 13 amino acids. The germline gives CDR1 SGHVS, CDR2 FQNEAQ. CDR3 residues: CASSLLGSGVQYF. The CDR3 DNA follows: TGTGCCAGCAGCTTATTAGGATCGGGTGTCCAGTACTTC.

This chain uses TRBV4-1 with TRBJ2-2; 13 bases fit TRBD2. The V segment lost 4 bases and the J segment 0 bases; nucleotides outside the gene matches: 8. CDR1 MGHRA and CDR2 YSYEKL come from the germline V gene. The CDR3 contains 19 residues. CDR3 loop: CASSRFRLAGGSNTGELFF. The CDR3 bases are TGCGCCAGCAGCCGGTTCCGACTAGCGGGAGGCTCGAACACCGGGGAGCTGTTTTTT.

The chain uses TRBV7-3 and TRBJ2-2, with D possibly matching TRBD1 (5 bases). The V gene lost 2 bases and the J gene lost 5 bases, with 6 bases spanning the gap. The length of the CDR3 is 13 residues. Germline V gene data show CDR1 as SGHTA and CDR2 as FQGTGA. The CDR3: CASSLSGTGELFF. CDR3 nucleotide sequence: TGTGCCAGCAGCTTATCAGGGACCGGGGAGCTGTTTTTT.

V usage is TRBV5-1 and J usage is TRBJ2-1; TRBD2 aligns across 9 bases. The CDR3 covers 17 residues. CDR1 and CDR2 from the germline V gene are SGHRS and YFSETQ. Trimming at V came to 2 bases and at J to 8 bases, leaving 14 bases not matched to a gene. The CDR3 region has the DNA TGCGCCAGCAGCTTCTTCCGTAGCGGGAGAGGGTCGCATGAGCAGTTCTTC. Translation gives CASSFFRSGRGSHEQFF.

The J gene is TRBJ2-7, the V gene TRBV30, with 7 bases that match TRBD1. The CDR3 is 14 residues long. After removal of 7 bases from V and 6 bases from J, the junction contained 15 bases not matched to a gene. Germline assignment: CDR1 GTSNPN and CDR2 SVGIG (reference sequence). The DNA of the CDR3 is TGTGCCTTACCCCGGGGCAGGGGGTTCGGCGAGCAGTACTTC. Its protein product is CALPRGRGFGEQYF.

The J gene is TRBJ2-7, the V gene TRBV11-2, with TRBD2 matching 7 bases. Germline trimming cut 3 bases from V and 7 bases from J; bases unmatched to any gene: 0. The germline gives CDR1 SGHAT, CDR2 FQNNGV. There are 11 residues in the CDR3. CDR3 sequence: CASSFGGEQYF. CDR3 DNA sequence: TGTGCCAGCAGCTTCGGGGGGGAGCAGTACTTC.

This chain links TRBV5-1 with TRBJ1-1, with D possibly TRBD1 on 5 matching bases. Germline V gene sequence: CDR1 SGHRS, CDR2 YFSETQ. Trimming removed 1 base at V and 1 base at J, with 11 bases between. The CDR3 contains 15 residues. DNA for the CDR3: TGCGCCAGCAGCTTGTTCGGGACTTCGAACACTGAAGCTTTCTTT. It codes for CASSLFGTSNTEAFF.

The J gene is TRBJ1-2, the V gene TRBV9; tentatively, D is TRBD1 (5 bases). This CDR3 is 13 amino acids long. V was shortened by 4 bases and J by 8 bases, with 15 bases between the two germline ends. CDR1 and CDR2 from the germline V gene are SGDLS and YYNGEE. In DNA form, the CDR3 reads TGTGCCAGCAGCCTTGGGGGGACTAGCGGCTACACCTTC. As protein: CASSLGGTSGYTF.

The J gene is TRBJ2-1, the V gene TRBV2; 10 nucleotides align to TRBD2. The CDR3 consists of 13 residues. The trim removed 7 bases at V and 8 bases at J, leaving 5 bases unmatched. Germline CDR1 and CDR2: SNHLY and FYNNEI. CDR3 in DNA: TGTGCCAGCACTAGCGGGGGCCTACATGAGCAGTTCTTC. Translating gives CASTSGGLHEQFF.

The chain recombines TRBV6-5 with TRBJ2-7, with D unresolved. The CDR3 is made up of 14 amino acids. Trimming stripped 0 bases from V and 0 bases from J, with 6 bases between. Germline CDR1 is MNHEY and CDR2 is SVGAGI. CDR3 nucleotide sequence: TGTGCCAGCAGTTACTCGAGAGTCTCCTACGAGCAGTACTTC. Translation gives CASSYSRVSYEQYF.

The rearrangement uses TRBV4-1 and TRBJ1-2; TRBD1 is a possible D gene (5 bases). V lost 7 bases, J lost 2 bases, and 14 bases lay in between. CDR1 is MGHRA and CDR2 is YSYEKL in the germline V gene. The CDR3 loop spans 14 amino acids. This CDR3 reads CASKGGGRNYGYTF. The CDR3 DNA follows: TGCGCCAGCAAAGGTGGGGGGAGAAACTATGGCTACACCTTC.

This chain uses TRBV6-6 with TRBJ2-7; TRBD1 matches at 10 bases. Germline V gives CDR1 MNHNY, CDR2 SVGAGI (reference sequence). With 7 bases clipped from V and 4 bases from J, the junction kept 4 bases outside the gene matches. There are 13 residues in the CDR3. The CDR3 loop is CASKGDRGYEQYF. CDR3 DNA: TGTGCCAGCAAAGGGGACAGGGGTTACGAGCAGTACTTC.

This clone was seen more than once but under ten times. The sample has other DNA sequences that encode this CDR3 too. The DNA of the CDR3 is TGCAGCGTGGGACAGGGGGGAGATACGCAGTATTTT. It yields the protein CSVGQGGDTQYF. The V call is TRBV29-1, the J call TRBJ2-3, with 11 bases matching TRBD1. The ends lost 6 bases at V and 5 bases at J; junction bases unmatched: 1. The germline V gene encodes CDR1 SQVTM and CDR2 ANQGSEA. The CDR3 sequence is 12 residues long.

The chain recombines TRBV9 with TRBJ2-7, with D tentatively TRBD1 (6 bases). The CDR3 totals 13 residues. Germline assignment: CDR1 SGDLS and CDR2 YYNGEE. V was shortened by 2 bases and J by 7 bases, with 13 bases between the two germline ends. The CDR3 reads CASSVEQGDEQYF. Here the CDR3 DNA reads TGTGCCAGCAGCGTTGAACAGGGAGATGAGCAGTACTTC.

The rearrangement joins TRBV9 to TRBJ1-2; 10 nucleotides align to TRBD1. Germline-derived CDR1 and CDR2 are SGDLS and YYNGEE. The CDR3 has 15 amino acids. Germline trimming cut 6 bases from V and 3 bases from J; bases unmatched to any gene: 8. Here the CDR3 reads CASTTGGTGDYGYTF. The CDR3 DNA reads as TGTGCCAGCACCACTGGGGGGACAGGGGACTATGGCTACACCTTC.

This clone showed up just once. This chain connects TRBV5-4 to TRBJ1-2; no definite D call. Trimming shortened V by 2 bases and J by 3 bases, and 14 bases separated the two germline ends. Germline V gives CDR1 SGHNT, CDR2 YYREEE (reference sequence). This CDR3 comprises 15 residues. The CDR3 DNA reads TGTGCCAGCAGCTTCCAAGAGAGGCCCTACTATGGCTACACCTTC. It encodes CASSFQERPYYGYTF.

J is TRBJ2-3 and V is TRBV10-3; 8 nucleotides align to TRBD1. The CDR3 totals 15 residues. CDR1 and CDR2 from the germline V gene are ENHRY and SYGVKD. V was clipped by 8 bases and J by 2 bases; unmatched bases: 9. CDR3 protein: CAIATGQGATDTQYF. The CDR3 bases are TGTGCCATCGCCACGGGTCAGGGGGCCACAGATACGCAGTATTTT.

This sequence joins TRBV19 and TRBJ2-7, with D tentatively TRBD1 (5 bases). In germline, CDR1 is LNHDA, CDR2 SQIVND (reference sequence). V lost 8 bases to trimming and J lost 4 bases, with 15 bases between them. The CDR3 runs to 13 residues. The CDR3 sequence: CASGPRGGYEQYF. The CDR3 region has the DNA TGTGCCAGTGGGCCAAGGGGTGGTTACGAGCAGTACTTC.

J is TRBJ1-6 and V is TRBV7-6; D remains unclear. V was trimmed by 5 bases and J by 10 bases, leaving 12 bases between them. CDR1 is SGHVS, CDR2 FNYEAQ, per germline. The length of the CDR3 is 13 residues. As DNA, the CDR3 is TGTGCCAGCAGCCGGGCGGGTGTCTCACCCCTCCACTTT. This translates into CASSRAGVSPLHF.

DNA of the CDR3: TGTGCCAGCCGCTCTAGCGTCGGACAGGGGTTCACCGGGGAGCTGTTTTTT. Translation: CASRSSVGQGFTGELFF. The rearrangement uses TRBV2 and TRBJ2-2; 9 nucleotides line up with TRBD1. Germline trimming cut 8 bases from V and 4 bases from J; bases unmatched to any gene: 14. CDR1 is SNHLY and CDR2 is FYNNEI in the germline V gene. This CDR3 is 17 amino acids long.